This T cell receptor (beta chain) was profiled in a study of blood T cell repertoires in COVID-19. CDR1 SGDLS and CDR2 YYNGEE come from the germline V gene. V shed 0 bases and J shed 2 bases, with 9 bases lying between them. The length of the CDR3 is 15 residues. The method was immunoSEQ multiplex PCR; TCRdb's version includes in-frame clones alone and lacks a portion of them. The table lists nearly 250,000 clones, approximately 85% of them singletons. The count of this clone is one. The sequencing input was PBMCs or T cells enriched from blood (not recorded which). The receptor was isolated from a woman between 50 and 59 years old with acute COVID-19. The genes are TRBV9 and TRBJ1-5, with D perhaps matching TRBD1 (5 bases). CDR3 sequence reads: CASSVAGHGNQPQHF. CDR3 DNA sequence: TGTGCCAGCAGCGTAGCAGGGCACGGCAATCAGCCCCAGCATTTT.